Presented here are 26 T cell receptor beta chains from one specimen sequenced in a study of vaccination and CD4 T cells after COVID-19. Regarding treatment: roughly ten-day PBMC culture with coronavirus spike peptide pools or control peptides (ViraFEST assay). Their antigens remain unidentified. The assay that was used to sequence DNA from cultured CD4+ T cells was the Oncomine TCR Beta short-read assay. Each CDR3 protein gets one entry after TCRdb re-called the PCR reads with MiXCR. The sample has nearly 20,000 distinct CDR3 sequences; about half are singletons. The specimen comprised CD4+ T cells from blood, cultured in vitro, sampled after SARS-CoV-2 vaccination. These receptors came from a human donor who had recovered from COVID-19.

This rearrangement joins TRBV19 to TRBJ1-2; D gene unclear. Trimming took 0 bases from V and 3 from J, leaving 11 bases between them. CDR1 LNHDA and CDR2 SQIVND come from the germline V gene (reference sequence). The CDR3 is 15 residues long. The CDR3 bases are TGTGCCAGTAGTATAGAGGACGGCAACTACTATGGCTACACCTTC. This sequence encodes CASSIEDGNYYGYTF.

The chain links TRBV12-3 or TRBV12-4 to TRBJ2-5; D is undetermined. The CDR3 is 16 residues long. Trimming took off 3 bases at V and 3 bases at J, with 17 bases between the two ends. DNA of the CDR3: TGTGCCAGCAGTTTGGGCGGAAGCAGCGAAAAAGAGACCCAGTACTTC. Protein product: CASSLGGSSEKETQYF.

V and J are TRBV7-9 and TRBJ2-5; D ambiguous. The CDR3 extends over 15 amino acids. The germline V gene has CDR1 SEHNR and CDR2 FQNEAQ (reference sequence). V lost 0 bases, J lost 3 bases, and 11 bases lay in between. In nucleotides, the CDR3 is TGTGCCAGCAGCTTAGCGTTGGCAGCAAAAGAGACCCAGTACTTC. As protein: CASSLALAAKETQYF.

The CDR3 DNA is TGTGCCAGCAGCTTAATCAGGGTCTCTGGGGCCAACGTCCTGACTTTC. It specifies CASSLIRVSGANVLTF. This chain joins TRBV7-2 and TRBJ2-6; D is perhaps TRBD1 (5 bases). Germline V CDR1 and CDR2: SGHTA, FQGNSA. The CDR3 has 16 amino acids. Trimming left V 2 bases short and J 0 bases short, with 8 bases between.

In its sample, this clonotype was seen a few times. The V and J genes are TRBV19 and TRBJ1-1; D gene uncertain. Trimming stripped 5 bases from V and 2 bases from J, with 21 bases between. The germline V gene has CDR1 LNHDA and CDR2 SQIVND (reference sequence). The CDR3 consists of 17 residues. The CDR3 sequence is CASSVRRRSYSNTEAFF. The CDR3 bases are TGTGCCAGTAGTGTCCGACGGAGGAGCTATAGTAACACTGAAGCTTTCTTT.

This clonotype occurred a few times. V is TRBV20-1 and J is TRBJ1-5, with D tentatively TRBD1 (5 bases). V lost 5 bases, J lost 0 bases, and 11 bases lay in between. Germline V CDR1 and CDR2: DFQATT, SNEGSKA (reference sequence). CDR3 length: 14 residues. The DNA of the CDR3 is TGCAGTGCTCTGGGGGGGTATAGCAATCAGCCCCAGCATTTT. The encoded protein is CSALGGYSNQPQHF.

This clonotype is a singleton in its sample. This chain links TRBV5-1 with TRBJ2-5, with D possibly being TRBD2 (5 bases). The CDR3 contains 15 residues. The V and J ends lost 6 bases and 1 base respectively, with 16 bases between them. Looked up from germline, CDR1 is SGHRS and CDR2 is YFSETQ. The CDR3 nucleotides are TGCGCCAGCAATTCAGCGGATAAAATCCAAGAGACCCAGTACTTC. It codes for CASNSADKIQETQYF.

This clonotype occurred a few times. The rearrangement uses TRBV7-9 and TRBJ2-5; D unclear. The germline CDR1 and CDR2 sequences are SEHNR and FQNEAQ (reference sequence). The V end was cut by 3 bases, the J end by 1 base, with 0 bases between. There are 11 residues in the CDR3. The chain's CDR3 is CASSFQETQYF. CDR3 nucleotides: TGTGCCAGCAGCTTCCAAGAGACCCAGTACTTC.

V usage is TRBV20-1 and J usage is TRBJ2-3; perhaps D is TRBD1 or TRBD2 (5 bases each). Germline CDR1 reads DFQATT; CDR2 reads SNEGSKA (reference sequence). V lost 7 bases to trimming and J lost 1 base, with 15 bases between them. The CDR3 contains 14 residues. The CDR3, as DNA: TGCAGTGGAGGGGTAGCAACTGGCACAGATACGCAGTATTTT. Its protein is CSGGVATGTDTQYF.

The V and J genes are TRBV7-9 and TRBJ2-1, with TRBD2 matching 13 bases. The CDR3 is 15 amino acids. Trimming removed 5 bases from V and 4 bases from J; junction bases left unmatched: 2. Germline V lookup: CDR1 SEHNR, CDR2 FQNEAQ (reference sequence). In DNA, the CDR3 is TGTGCCAGCAGCCTGGGACTAGCGGGATACAATGAGCAGTTCTTC. Its translation: CASSLGLAGYNEQFF.

The chain recombines TRBV28 with TRBJ1-5; a possible D gene is TRBD1 (6 bases). The CDR3 sequence is 15 residues long. V dropped 2 bases and J dropped 1 base, with 9 bases sitting between them. In germline, CDR1 is MDHEN, CDR2 SYDVKM. The CDR3 sequence: CASSLGGGSNQPQHF. CDR3 in DNA: TGTGCCAGCAGTTTAGGGGGCGGGAGCAATCAGCCCCAGCATTTT.

The V and J genes are TRBV19 and TRBJ2-6; D may be TRBD2 (5 bases). Germline V gene data show CDR1 as LNHDA and CDR2 as SQIVND (reference sequence). Trimming left V 8 bases short and J 0 bases short, with 20 bases between. The CDR3 runs 18 residues. In nucleotides, the CDR3 is TGTGCCAGTGCTGAGATGAGAGGGTCCTTCTCTGGGGCCAACGTCCTGACTTTC. It yields the protein CASAEMRGSFSGANVLTF.

The V call is TRBV2, the J call TRBJ2-3, with D possibly TRBD2 on 6 matching bases. Trimming left V 3 bases short and J 6 bases short, with 7 bases between. Germline loops: CDR1 SNHLY, CDR2 FYNNEI. The CDR3 has 12 residues. CDR3 nucleotide sequence: TGTGCCAGCAGTGATCGGGGGGATACGCAGTATTTT. Translating gives CASSDRGDTQYF.

J is TRBJ1-3 and V is TRBV20-1; 8 bases align to TRBD1. This CDR3 has 15 amino acids. Germline assignment: CDR1 DFQATT and CDR2 SNEGSKA (reference sequence). V trimming: 5 bases; J trimming: 0 bases; junction bases outside the gene matches: 6. CDR3 sequence reads: CSALPGQGSGNTIYF. The CDR3, as DNA: TGCAGTGCTCTCCCAGGACAGGGCTCTGGAAACACCATATATTTT.

The CDR3 DNA reads TGTGCCAGCAGCGTCAATAAGTCAACTCATCAGCCCCAGCATTTT. It is translated as CASSVNKSTHQPQHF. The J gene is TRBJ1-5, the V gene TRBV9; D unresolved. CDR3 length: 15 residues. Germline V gene sequence: CDR1 SGDLS, CDR2 YYNGEE. V dropped 2 bases and J dropped 5 bases, with 14 bases sitting between them.

The chain has TRBV19 and TRBJ2-1, with D unresolved. The ends were cut back, 6 bases at V and 9 bases at J, with 12 bases in the middle. This CDR3 has 12 amino acids. Per the germline V gene, CDR1 is LNHDA and CDR2 is SQIVND (reference sequence). The CDR3 DNA reads TGTGCCAGTAGGACGTCAGGTGGTGAGCAGTTCTTC. It encodes CASRTSGGEQFF.

This clonotype is deemed large. The chain couples TRBV7-9 to TRBJ2-7, with D possibly TRBD2 on 6 matching bases. V lost 0 bases to trimming and J lost 5 bases, with 11 bases between them. This CDR3 has 14 residues. Germline assignment: CDR1 SEHNR and CDR2 FQNEAQ (reference sequence). The CDR3 sequence is CASSLAFGGDEQYF. CDR3 nucleotide sequence: TGTGCCAGCAGCTTAGCGTTCGGGGGTGACGAGCAGTACTTC.

This clonotype was counted between two and nine times. The rearrangement uses TRBV20-1 and TRBJ2-7, with 11 bases identical to TRBD2. Looked up from germline, CDR1 is DFQATT and CDR2 is SNEGSKA (reference sequence). The CDR3 has 14 residues. V was pared by 5 bases and J by 6 bases, with 9 bases of the junction left unmatched. The CDR3 here is CSAPIAGGPFEQYF. As DNA, the CDR3 is TGCAGTGCTCCCATAGCGGGAGGGCCCTTCGAGCAGTACTTC.

V and J are TRBV5-4 and TRBJ2-2; D could derive from TRBD1 or TRBD2 (6 bases each). CDR1 is SGHNT, CDR2 YYREEE, per germline (reference sequence). Trimming shortened V by 4 bases and J by 3 bases, and 10 bases separated the two germline ends. CDR3 length: 14 residues. DNA for the CDR3: TGTGCCAGCAGCCGAGGGGGGTACACCGGGGAGCTGTTTTTT. It encodes CASSRGGYTGELFF.

The chain recombines TRBV20-1 with TRBJ2-3; 9 nucleotides align to TRBD2. J lost 2 bases, V lost 3 bases, and 6 bases had no gene match. CDR3 length: 15 amino acids. Germline lookup yields CDR1 DFQATT and CDR2 SNEGSKA (reference sequence). In DNA, the CDR3 is TGCAGTGCTAGGCGGCCTAGCGGGAACACAGATACGCAGTATTTT. This encodes CSARRPSGNTDTQYF.

The chain is built from TRBV20-1 and TRBJ2-3, with 7 bases lining up with TRBD1. There are 13 residues in the CDR3. Germline lookup yields CDR1 DFQATT and CDR2 SNEGSKA (reference sequence). The CDR3 spells CRATGLRTDTQYF. The CDR3 DNA sequence: TGCAGGGCGACAGGGCTGCGCACAGATACGCAGTATTTT.

The chain employs TRBV12-3 or TRBV12-4 and TRBJ1-1; D ambiguous. Trimming stripped 5 bases from V and 7 bases from J, with 14 bases between. There are 13 residues in the CDR3. In DNA form, the CDR3 reads TGTGCCAGCAGTCCACTTCCCCTTTATGAAGCTTTCTTT. As protein: CASSPLPLYEAFF.

This clonotype has only a few counts. The gene calls are TRBV7-9 and TRBJ1-2; 8 bases line up with TRBD1. With 5 bases clipped from V and 4 bases from J, the junction kept 12 bases outside the gene matches. This CDR3 region has 16 residues. Germline V lookup: CDR1 SEHNR, CDR2 FQNEAQ (reference sequence). CDR3 coding DNA: TGTGCCAGCAGCCCCTATACGACAGGGGTGGGCTATGGCTACACCTTC. Its protein product is CASSPYTTGVGYGYTF. Full variable domain (missing parts from reference TRBV7-9 and TRBJ1-2): DTGVSQNPRHKITKRGQNVTFRCDPISEHNRLYWYRQTLGQGPEFLTYFQNEAQLEKSRLLSDRFSAERPKGSFSTLEIQRTEQGDSAMYLCASSPYTTGVGYGYTFGSGTRLTVV.

CDR3 sequence reads: CAWSVQRGANYGYTF. For the CDR3, the DNA is TGTGCCTGGAGTGTACAGAGAGGAGCTAACTATGGCTACACCTTC. The chain employs TRBV30 and TRBJ1-2; D unclear. V was shortened by 0 bases and J by 0 bases, with 11 bases between the two germline ends. CDR1 GTSNPN and CDR2 SVGIG come from the germline V gene (reference sequence). CDR3 length: 15 amino acids.

The chain links TRBV11-3 to TRBJ2-5; 7 bases agree with TRBD1. The V and J ends lost 2 bases and 3 bases, in that order; junction bases with no gene match: 6. This CDR3 is 15 amino acids long. Germline CDR1 reads SGHNT; CDR2 reads YENEEA. CDR3 amino acids: CASSLTGTDEETQYF. CDR3 bases: TGTGCCAGCAGCTTAACCGGGACAGATGAAGAGACCCAGTACTTC.

V usage is TRBV6-1 and J usage is TRBJ1-2; 10 bases are a match to TRBD1. V gave up 6 bases and J gave up 8 bases; unmatched junction bases: 9. This CDR3 has 14 amino acids. Germline V gene sequence: CDR1 MNHNS, CDR2 SASEGT. The CDR3 loop reads CASSPRTGGGGYTF. In DNA form, the CDR3 reads TGTGCCAGCAGCCCTCGGACAGGGGGGGGAGGCTACACCTTC.